The T cell receptor (beta chain) described here comes from a study of molecular identifiers for immune sequencing clone quantification. The CDR3 length is 16 residues. Germline CDR1 reads LGHNA; CDR2 reads YSLEER. V gave up 1 base and J gave up 2 bases, with 12 bases separating them. In TCRdb, the PCR reads were re-called with MiXCR into one record per CDR3 protein. The sample lists approximately 670,000 distinct CDR3 sequences; roughly 21% were seen once. In its sample, this clonotype was seen a few times. The source of this sequence is a human donor in good health. Some libraries in this study had Jurkat cell RNA spiked in. The rearrangement links TRBV4-3 to TRBJ2-1, with D perhaps TRBD2 (6 bases). Material: naive CD8+ T cells from blood, with Jurkat cell RNA spiked in. Indicated subset: FACS-sorted CD8+CD4-CCR7+CD45RA+ naive T cells. DNA for the CDR3: TGCGCCAGCAGCCAAGCAGCGGGCAGTGCCTACAATGAGCAGTTCTTC. Its protein is CASSQAAGSAYNEQFF.